This TCR beta chain came from a study of regulatory T cells in long-lasting Graves disease. Whole-study findings and limits: Persistent disease was characterized by preferential usage of TRBV28, TRBJ1-2 and TRBJ2-5.

A remark on this clonotype: What it binds is unknown.

Relying on iRepertoire HTBI primers and Arm-PCR of CDR3 regions, the team built TCR beta libraries. TCRdb reprocessed the multiplex PCR reads via MiXCR and lists one record per CDR3 protein. The sample holds about 470,000 distinct CDR3 sequences, around 20% seen once. Time point meaning: persistent/refractory GD, antithyroid drugs over 5 years with positive TRAb. Scientists built the TCR library using RNA that was extracted from PBMCs. Germline CDR1 and CDR2: SEHNR and FQNEAQ (reference sequence). The V gene lost 0 bases and the J gene lost 0 bases, with 8 bases spanning the gap. This CDR3 has 16 residues.

The chain couples TRBV7-9 to TRBJ2-2; the D gene is possibly TRBD1 (6 bases). This sequence was found in a female donor with Graves disease. The specimen was peripheral blood mononuclear cells (PBMCs), collected when the disease was refractory, from a patient treated with antithyroid drugs. CDR3 residues: CASSLAGTPNTGELFF. The DNA of the CDR3 is TGTGCCAGCAGCTTAGCCGGGACACCGAACACCGGGGAGCTGTTTTTT.